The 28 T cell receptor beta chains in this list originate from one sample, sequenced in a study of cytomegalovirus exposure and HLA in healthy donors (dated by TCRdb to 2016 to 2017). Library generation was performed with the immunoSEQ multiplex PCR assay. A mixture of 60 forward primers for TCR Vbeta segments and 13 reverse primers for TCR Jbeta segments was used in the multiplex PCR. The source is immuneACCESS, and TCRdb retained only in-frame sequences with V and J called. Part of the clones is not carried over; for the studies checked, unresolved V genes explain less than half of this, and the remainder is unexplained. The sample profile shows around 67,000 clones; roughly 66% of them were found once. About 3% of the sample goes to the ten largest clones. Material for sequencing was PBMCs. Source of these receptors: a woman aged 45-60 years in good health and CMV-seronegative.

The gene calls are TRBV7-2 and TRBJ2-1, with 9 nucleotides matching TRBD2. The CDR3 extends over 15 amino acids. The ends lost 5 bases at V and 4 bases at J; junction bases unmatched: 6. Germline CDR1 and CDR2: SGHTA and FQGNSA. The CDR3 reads CASSRVAGVYNEQFF. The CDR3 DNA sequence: TGTGCCAGCAGCAGAGTAGCGGGAGTATACAATGAGCAGTTCTTC.

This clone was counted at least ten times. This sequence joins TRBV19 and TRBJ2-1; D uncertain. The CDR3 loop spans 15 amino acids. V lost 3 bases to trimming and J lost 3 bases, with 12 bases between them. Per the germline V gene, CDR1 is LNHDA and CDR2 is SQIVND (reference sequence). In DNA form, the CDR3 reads TGTGCCAGTAGTATTGCCGGGTCCTACTACAATGAGCAGTTCTTC. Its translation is CASSIAGSYYNEQFF.

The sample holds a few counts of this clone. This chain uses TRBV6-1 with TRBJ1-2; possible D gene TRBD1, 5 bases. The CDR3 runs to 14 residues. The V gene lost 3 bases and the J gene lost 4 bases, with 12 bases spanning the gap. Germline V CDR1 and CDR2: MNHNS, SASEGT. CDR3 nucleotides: TGTGCCAGCAGTGATCCCGGACACGGCTATGGCTACACCTTC. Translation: CASSDPGHGYGYTF.

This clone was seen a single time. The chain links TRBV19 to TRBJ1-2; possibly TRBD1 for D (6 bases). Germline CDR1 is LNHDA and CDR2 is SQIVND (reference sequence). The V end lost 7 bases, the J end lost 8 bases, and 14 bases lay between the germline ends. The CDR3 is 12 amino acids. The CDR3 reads CASTQGMRGYTF. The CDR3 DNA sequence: TGTGCCAGTACACAGGGAATGAGAGGCTACACCTTC.

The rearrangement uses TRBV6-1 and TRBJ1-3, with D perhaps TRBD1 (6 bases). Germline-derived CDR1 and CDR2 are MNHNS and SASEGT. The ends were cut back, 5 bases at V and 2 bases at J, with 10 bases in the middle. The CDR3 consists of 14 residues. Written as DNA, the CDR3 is TGTGCCAGCAGTCCGCAGGGGACTGGAAACACCATATATTTT. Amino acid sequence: CASSPQGTGNTIYF.

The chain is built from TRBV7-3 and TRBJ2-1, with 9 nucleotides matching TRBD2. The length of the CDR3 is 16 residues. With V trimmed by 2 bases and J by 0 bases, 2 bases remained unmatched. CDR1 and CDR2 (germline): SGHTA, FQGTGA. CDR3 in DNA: TGTGCCAGCAGCTTACTAGCGGGGAGCTCCTACAATGAGCAGTTCTTC. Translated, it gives CASSLLAGSSYNEQFF.

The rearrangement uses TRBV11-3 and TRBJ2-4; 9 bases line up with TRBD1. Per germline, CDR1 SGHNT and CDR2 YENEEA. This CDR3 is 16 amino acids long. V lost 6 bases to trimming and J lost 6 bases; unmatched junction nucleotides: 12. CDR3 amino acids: CASSQPGQGFGNIQYF. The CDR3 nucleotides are TGTGCCAGCAGTCAACCGGGACAGGGTTTTGGAAACATTCAGTACTTC.

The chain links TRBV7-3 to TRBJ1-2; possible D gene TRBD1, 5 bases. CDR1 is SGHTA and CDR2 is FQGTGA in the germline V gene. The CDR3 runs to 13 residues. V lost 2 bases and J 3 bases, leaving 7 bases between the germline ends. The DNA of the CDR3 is TGTGCCAGCAGCTTAGGGGGGGACTATGGCTACACCTTC. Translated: CASSLGGDYGYTF.

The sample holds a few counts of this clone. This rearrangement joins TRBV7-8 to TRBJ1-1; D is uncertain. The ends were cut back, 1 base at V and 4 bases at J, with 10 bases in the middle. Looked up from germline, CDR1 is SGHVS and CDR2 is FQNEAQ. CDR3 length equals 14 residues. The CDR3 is CASSLVPGSTEAFF. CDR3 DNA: TGTGCCAGCAGCTTAGTTCCGGGGAGCACTGAAGCTTTCTTT.

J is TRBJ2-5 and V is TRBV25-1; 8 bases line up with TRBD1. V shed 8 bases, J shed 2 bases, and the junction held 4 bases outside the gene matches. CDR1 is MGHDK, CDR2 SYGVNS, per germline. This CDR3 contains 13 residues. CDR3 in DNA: TGTGCCAGCGCCCGGGACAGGCAAGAGACCCAGTACTTC. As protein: CASARDRQETQYF.

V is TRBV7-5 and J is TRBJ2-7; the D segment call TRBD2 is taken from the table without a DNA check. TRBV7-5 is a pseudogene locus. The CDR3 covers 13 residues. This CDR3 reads CARSTGLDYEQYF. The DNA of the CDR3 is TGTGCCAGAAGCACGGGACTAGACTACGAGCAGTACTTC.

CDR3 in DNA: TGCGCCAGCAGCTCAGACAGGGGGTACGCCGCTAACTATGGCTACACCTTC. It encodes CASSSDRGYAANYGYTF. The chain combines TRBV5-1 with TRBJ1-2, with 9 bases fitting TRBD1. Trimming at V came to 3 bases and at J to 0 bases, leaving 9 bases not matched to a gene. The CDR3 spans 17 residues. Germline CDR1 and CDR2: SGHRS and YFSETQ.

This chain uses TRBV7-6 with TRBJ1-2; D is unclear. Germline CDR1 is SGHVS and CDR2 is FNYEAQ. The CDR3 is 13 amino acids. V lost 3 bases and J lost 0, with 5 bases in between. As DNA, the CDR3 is TGTGCCAGCAGCTTCCCAGCTAACTATGGCTACACCTTC. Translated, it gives CASSFPANYGYTF. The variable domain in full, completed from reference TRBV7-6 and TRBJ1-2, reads GAGVSQSPRYKVTKRGQDVALRCDPISGHVSLYWYRQALGQGPEFLTYFNYEAQQDKSGLPNDRFSAERPEGSISTLTIQRTEQRDSAMYRCASSFPANYGYTFGSGTRLTVV.

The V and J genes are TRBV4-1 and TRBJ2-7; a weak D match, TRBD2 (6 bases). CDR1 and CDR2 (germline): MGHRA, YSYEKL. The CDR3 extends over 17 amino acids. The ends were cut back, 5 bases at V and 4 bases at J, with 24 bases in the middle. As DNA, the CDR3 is TGCGCCAGCAGCGCACGTGAGATCCTCCGGGACTTATACGAGCAGTACTTC. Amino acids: CASSAREILRDLYEQYF.

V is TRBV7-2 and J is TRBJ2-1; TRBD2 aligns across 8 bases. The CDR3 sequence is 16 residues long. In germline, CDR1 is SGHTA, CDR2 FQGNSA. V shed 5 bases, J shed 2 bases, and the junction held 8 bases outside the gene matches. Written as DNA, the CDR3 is TGTGCCAGCAGCCCCAAGCGGGAGTTCCCCTACAATGAGCAGTTCTTC. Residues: CASSPKREFPYNEQFF.

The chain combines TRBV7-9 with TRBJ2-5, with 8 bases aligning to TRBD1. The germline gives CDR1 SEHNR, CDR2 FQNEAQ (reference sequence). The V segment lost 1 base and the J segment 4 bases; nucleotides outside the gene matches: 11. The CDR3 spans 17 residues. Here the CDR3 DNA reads TGTGCCAGCAGCTTAGGAGCCAGGCAGGGGGCGGGAGAGACCCAGTACTTC. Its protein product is CASSLGARQGAGETQYF.

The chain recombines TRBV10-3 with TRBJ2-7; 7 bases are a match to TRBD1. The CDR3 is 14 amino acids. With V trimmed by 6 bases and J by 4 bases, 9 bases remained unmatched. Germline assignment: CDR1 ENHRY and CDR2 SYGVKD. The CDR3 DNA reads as TGTGCCATCAGGGGGACAGTAGCCGATTACGAGCAGTACTTC. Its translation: CAIRGTVADYEQYF.

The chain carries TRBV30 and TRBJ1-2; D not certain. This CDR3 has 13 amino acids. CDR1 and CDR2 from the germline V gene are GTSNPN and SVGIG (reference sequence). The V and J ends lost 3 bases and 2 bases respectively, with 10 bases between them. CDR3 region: CAWSVLSNYGYTF. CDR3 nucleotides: TGTGCCTGGAGCGTACTATCCAACTATGGCTACACCTTC.

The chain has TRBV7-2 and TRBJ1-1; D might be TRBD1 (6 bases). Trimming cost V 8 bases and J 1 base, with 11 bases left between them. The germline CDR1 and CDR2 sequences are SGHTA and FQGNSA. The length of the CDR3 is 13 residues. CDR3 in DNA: TGTGCCAGCGCAGGACAGCCGAACACTGAAGCTTTCTTT. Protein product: CASAGQPNTEAFF.

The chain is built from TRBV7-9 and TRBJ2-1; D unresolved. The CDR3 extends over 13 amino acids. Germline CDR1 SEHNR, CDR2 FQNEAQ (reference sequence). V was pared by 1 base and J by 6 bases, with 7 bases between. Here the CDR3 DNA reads TGTGCCAGCAGCTTAGGTCCTAGCAATGAGCAGTTCTTC. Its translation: CASSLGPSNEQFF.

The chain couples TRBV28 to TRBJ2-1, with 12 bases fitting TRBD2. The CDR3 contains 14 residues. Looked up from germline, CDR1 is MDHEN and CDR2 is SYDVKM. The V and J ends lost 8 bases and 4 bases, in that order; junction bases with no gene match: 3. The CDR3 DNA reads TGTGCCAGCTTGACTAGCGGGGGTTACAATGAGCAGTTCTTC. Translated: CASLTSGGYNEQFF.

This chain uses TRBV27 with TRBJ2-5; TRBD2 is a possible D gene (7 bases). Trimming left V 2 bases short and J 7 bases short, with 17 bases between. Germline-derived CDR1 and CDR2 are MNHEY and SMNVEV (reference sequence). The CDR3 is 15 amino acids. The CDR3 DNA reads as TGTGCCAGCAGTTTAGGGGGGCACTCGGGAGGGACCCAGTACTTC. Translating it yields CASSLGGHSGGTQYF.

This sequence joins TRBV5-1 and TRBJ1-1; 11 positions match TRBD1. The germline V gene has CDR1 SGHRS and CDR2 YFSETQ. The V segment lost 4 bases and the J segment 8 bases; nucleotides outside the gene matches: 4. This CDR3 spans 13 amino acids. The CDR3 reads CASSLGTGGEAFF. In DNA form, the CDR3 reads TGCGCCAGCAGCCTCGGGACAGGGGGGGAAGCTTTCTTT.

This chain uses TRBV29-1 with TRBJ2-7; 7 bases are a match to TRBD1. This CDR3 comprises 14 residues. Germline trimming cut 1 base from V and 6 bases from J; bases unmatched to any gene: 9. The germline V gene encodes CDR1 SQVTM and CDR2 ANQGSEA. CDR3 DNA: TGCAGCGTTGAAGCCCCCGACAGGGAACGCGAGCAGTACTTC. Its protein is CSVEAPDREREQYF.

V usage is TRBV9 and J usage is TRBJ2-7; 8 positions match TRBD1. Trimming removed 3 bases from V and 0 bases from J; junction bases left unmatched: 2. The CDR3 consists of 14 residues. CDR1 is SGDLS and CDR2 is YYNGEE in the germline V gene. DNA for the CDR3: TGTGCCAGCAGCGCGACAGGGGACTCCTACGAGCAGTACTTC. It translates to CASSATGDSYEQYF.

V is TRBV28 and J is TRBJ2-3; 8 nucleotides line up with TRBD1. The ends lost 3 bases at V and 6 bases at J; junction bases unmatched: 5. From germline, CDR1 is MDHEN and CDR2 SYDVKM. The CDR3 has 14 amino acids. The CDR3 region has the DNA TGTGCCAGCAGTTTGTTTCAGGGGGCTGATACGCAGTATTTT. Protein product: CASSLFQGADTQYF.

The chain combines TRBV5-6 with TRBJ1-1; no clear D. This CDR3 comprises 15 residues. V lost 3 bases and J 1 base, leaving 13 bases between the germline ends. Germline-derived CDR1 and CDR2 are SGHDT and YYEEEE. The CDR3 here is CASSWREPGNTEAFF. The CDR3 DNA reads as TGTGCCAGCAGCTGGCGCGAGCCAGGGAACACTGAAGCTTTCTTT.

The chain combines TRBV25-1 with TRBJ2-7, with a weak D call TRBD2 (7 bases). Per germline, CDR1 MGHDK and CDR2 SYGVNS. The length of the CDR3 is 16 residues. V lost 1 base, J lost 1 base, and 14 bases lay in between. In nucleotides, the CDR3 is TGTGCCAGCAGTGAATCCGGGGGGCGAGGGTCCTACGAGCAGTACTTC. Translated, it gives CASSESGGRGSYEQYF.